The 25 T cell receptor beta chains listed next were all sequenced from one sample in a study of cytomegalovirus exposure and HLA in healthy donors. With 60 Vbeta and 13 Jbeta primers, the PCR was carried out. Sequencing was performed with immunoSEQ multiplex PCR; in TCRdb, only in-frame clones are kept and a portion is missing. The sample lists approximately 150,000 clones; roughly 80% were seen once. Specimen: PBMCs. The receptors were sampled from a woman aged 50 to 65 in good health and CMV-seropositive.

This clone appeared a few times. The gene calls are TRBV19 and TRBJ2-1, with 9 bases aligning to TRBD2. Per the germline V gene, CDR1 is LNHDA and CDR2 is SQIVND (reference sequence). This CDR3 comprises 16 residues. V was clipped by 3 bases and J by 4 bases; unmatched bases: 7. CDR3 amino acids: CASSIPRGGAYNEQFF. CDR3 coding DNA: TGTGCCAGTAGTATCCCTCGCGGGGGGGCTTACAATGAGCAGTTCTTC.

CDR3 nucleotides: TGTGCCAGCACCCTGGGACTAGCGGGGGGAACCGGGGAGCTGTTTTTT. Translation gives CASTLGLAGGTGELFF. The chain couples TRBV2 to TRBJ2-2, with TRBD2 identical over 15 bases. Looked up from germline, CDR1 is SNHLY and CDR2 is FYNNEI. The CDR3 consists of 16 residues. The V gene end was trimmed by 7 bases and the J gene end by 5 bases; junction bases not matched to a gene: 5.

A few counts support this clone. This chain uses TRBV19 with TRBJ2-5, with 9 bases that match TRBD2. V trimming: 6 bases; J trimming: 5 bases; junction bases outside the gene matches: 25. Germline assignment: CDR1 LNHDA and CDR2 SQIVND (reference sequence). The CDR3 extends over 20 amino acids. CDR3 coding DNA: TGTGCCAGTAGGGTTGAGGAAAGTGGCGGGGGGGCCTTGTTTATGGAGACCCAGTACTTC. It yields the protein CASRVEESGGGALFMETQYF.

This clone was counted between two and nine times. This chain uses TRBV30 with TRBJ1-1, with a weak D call TRBD1 (6 bases). Germline CDR1 GTSNPN, CDR2 SVGIG (reference sequence). Trimming took 3 bases from V and 0 from J, leaving 11 bases between them. The CDR3 loop spans 14 amino acids. In DNA, the CDR3 is TGTGCCTGGAGCGCCCGGACAGTGAACACTGAAGCTTTCTTT. Translating gives CAWSARTVNTEAFF.

The genes are TRBV19 and TRBJ2-1; 7 bases match TRBD2. This CDR3 comprises 14 residues. The trim removed 7 bases at V and 3 bases at J, leaving 6 bases unmatched. CDR1 and CDR2 from the germline V gene are LNHDA and SQIVND (reference sequence). CDR3 in amino acids: CASTLGGSYNEQFF. CDR3 coding DNA: TGTGCCAGTACTCTGGGAGGGAGCTACAATGAGCAGTTCTTC.

V and J are TRBV4-1 and TRBJ2-2; 14 bases fit TRBD2. Per germline, CDR1 MGHRA and CDR2 YSYEKL. The CDR3 loop spans 17 amino acids. With 3 bases clipped from V and 5 bases from J, the junction kept 5 bases outside the gene matches. CDR3 loop: CASSQGLAGVETGELFF. As DNA, the CDR3 is TGCGCCAGCAGCCAGGGACTAGCGGGGGTAGAAACCGGGGAGCTGTTTTTT.

The chain is built from TRBV29-1 and TRBJ1-5; D perhaps matches TRBD1 (6 bases). From germline, CDR1 is SQVTM and CDR2 ANQGSEA. V was trimmed by 7 bases and J by 5 bases, leaving 18 bases between them. The CDR3 runs 14 residues. The CDR3 DNA reads as TGCAGCGCATCGCAGGGAAAGGGGGATCAGCCCCAGCATTTT. It encodes CSASQGKGDQPQHF.

The gene calls are TRBV9 and TRBJ2-1, with 7 bases identical to TRBD2. The V gene end was trimmed by 6 bases and the J gene end by 4 bases; junction bases not matched to a gene: 10. Germline CDR1 reads SGDLS; CDR2 reads YYNGEE. The CDR3 loop spans 15 amino acids. The CDR3 DNA follows: TGTGCCAGCAAGAGCGGGGCGAACCCTTACAATGAGCAGTTCTTC. It translates to CASKSGANPYNEQFF.

The chain uses TRBV29-1 and TRBJ1-3, with D possibly being TRBD1 (6 bases). Between the trimmed V and J ends, which lost 5 bases and 0 bases, there was a span of 11 bases. The germline V gene has CDR1 SQVTM and CDR2 ANQGSEA. The CDR3 contains 14 residues. CDR3 region: CSVTTGSSGNTIYF. CDR3 DNA sequence: TGCAGCGTTACAACAGGGAGCTCTGGAAACACCATATATTTT.

The chain combines TRBV12-5 with TRBJ2-2, with 12 bases matching TRBD2. The CDR3 loop spans 16 amino acids. Germline V gives CDR1 LGHNT, CDR2 FRNRAP. Losses at the gene ends were 3 bases for V and 3 bases for J; bases not matched to a gene: 2. The CDR3 bases are TGTGCTAGTGGTTTCCTAGCGGGGGGGGACACCGGGGAGCTGTTTTTT. Protein product: CASGFLAGGDTGELFF.

The rearrangement uses TRBV5-1 and TRBJ2-1; 10 bases map to TRBD1. The CDR3 sequence is 15 residues long. CDR1 and CDR2 from the germline V gene are SGHRS and YFSETQ. Trimming took 0 bases from V and 4 from J; bases not matched to a gene: 1. Here the CDR3 reads CASSLGDRGYNEQFF. The CDR3 bases are TGCGCCAGCAGCTTGGGGGACAGGGGATACAATGAGCAGTTCTTC.

The chain carries TRBV15 and TRBJ1-5, with a weak D call TRBD1 (6 bases). The CDR3 is 15 residues long. CDR1 is LNHNV and CDR2 is YYDKDF in the germline V gene (reference sequence). Between the trimmed V and J ends, which lost 5 bases and 5 bases, there was a span of 16 bases. The CDR3 reads CATSHGGYRDQPQHF. CDR3 nucleotides: TGTGCCACCAGCCATGGGGGTTACAGGGATCAGCCCCAGCATTTT.

The sample holds one count of this clone. This chain uses TRBV6-6 with TRBJ1-3; the match to TRBD1 covers 10 bases. J gave up 12 bases and V 1 base, and 6 bases lay outside the gene matches. Germline V CDR1 and CDR2: MNHNY, SVGAGI (reference sequence). There are 14 residues in the CDR3. Here the CDR3 reads CASSYLRTGGHIYF. For the CDR3, the DNA is TGTGCCAGCAGTTACTTACGGACAGGGGGGCACATATATTTT.

The chain carries TRBV27 and TRBJ2-1; TRBD2 matches at 8 bases. The CDR3 spans 14 residues. Trimming took 2 bases from V and 5 from J; bases not matched to a gene: 2. Germline V gene data show CDR1 as MNHEY and CDR2 as SMNVEV (reference sequence). The CDR3 DNA reads as TGTGCCAGCAGTTTAGCGGGGGGCCACAATGAGCAGTTCTTC. Protein sequence: CASSLAGGHNEQFF.

This chain links TRBV7-8 with TRBJ2-1, with 8 bases fitting TRBD2. Per germline, CDR1 SGHVS and CDR2 FQNEAQ. The V segment lost 5 bases and the J segment 4 bases; nucleotides outside the gene matches: 7. The CDR3 extends over 15 amino acids. CDR3 region: CASSTSGGPYNEQFF. In DNA form, the CDR3 reads TGTGCCAGCAGCACCAGCGGGGGACCTTACAATGAGCAGTTCTTC. The full variable domain, rest sourced from reference TRBV7-8 and TRBJ2-1, is GAGVSQSPRYKVAKRGQDVALRCDPISGHVSLFWYQQALGQGPEFLTYFQNEAQLDKSGLPSDRFFAERPEGSVSTLKIQRTQQEDSAVYLCASSTSGGPYNEQFFGPGTRLTVL.

This rearrangement joins TRBV7-8 to TRBJ1-2; possible D gene TRBD1, 5 bases. Per germline, CDR1 SGHVS and CDR2 FQNEAQ. The CDR3 spans 13 residues. With 5 bases removed from V and 4 bases from J, the gap between germline ends came to 11 bases. CDR3: CASSQWGGYGYTF. The CDR3 DNA reads TGTGCCAGCAGCCAATGGGGGGGCTATGGCTACACCTTC.

As DNA, the CDR3 is TGTGCCAGCAGCTCAGACCGGGACAGGGTCAACTACGAGCAGTACTTC. Protein: CASSSDRDRVNYEQYF. The chain uses TRBV7-9 and TRBJ2-7, with 9 bases identical to TRBD1. CDR1 and CDR2 from the germline V gene are SEHNR and FQNEAQ (reference sequence). V dropped 4 bases and J dropped 3; count of bases not matched to a gene: 10. This CDR3 has 16 amino acids. The variable domain in full, with the rest retrieved from reference TRBV7-9 and TRBJ2-7, is DTGVSQNPRHKITKRGQNVTFRCDPISEHNRLYWYRQTLGQGPEFLTYFQNEAQLEKSRLLSDRFSAERPKGSFSTLEIQRTEQGDSAMYLCASSSDRDRVNYEQYFGPGTRLTVT.

CDR3 sequence: CSVTTGTGYTF. The CDR3 DNA sequence: TGCAGCGTTACAACCGGGACAGGGTACACCTTC. J is TRBJ1-2 and V is TRBV29-1; 9 nucleotides match TRBD1. Trimming took 5 bases from V and 11 from J; bases not matched to a gene: 6. The CDR3 sequence is 11 residues long. Germline assignment: CDR1 SQVTM and CDR2 ANQGSEA.

This chain connects TRBV4-2 to TRBJ2-5; a weak D match, TRBD2 (5 bases). Germline V lookup: CDR1 LGHNA, CDR2 YNFKEQ. The CDR3 extends over 13 amino acids. With 1 base removed from V and 4 bases from J, the gap between germline ends came to 7 bases. The CDR3 is CASSQGEGETQYF. The CDR3 coding sequence is TGTGCCAGCAGCCAAGGAGAGGGAGAGACCCAGTACTTC.

This clone has just one count. The chain is built from TRBV7-8 and TRBJ2-7; D possibly corresponds to TRBD1 (6 bases). The V and J ends lost 2 bases and 6 bases respectively, with 14 bases between them. There are 14 residues in the CDR3. Germline CDR1 and CDR2: SGHVS and FQNEAQ. DNA of the CDR3: TGTGCCAGCAGCTTACTAGGTAGGGGGATCGAGCAGTACTTC. Its protein is CASSLLGRGIEQYF.

This clone was detected only a few times. This chain connects TRBV5-6 to TRBJ1-2; 9 bases are shared with TRBD1. Germline V CDR1 and CDR2: SGHDT, YYEEEE. This CDR3 region has 15 residues. J lost 0 bases, V lost 4 bases, and 4 bases had no gene match. The CDR3 DNA follows: TGTGCCAGCAGCCAACAGGGGGCTTCTAACTATGGCTACACCTTC. Translation gives CASSQQGASNYGYTF.

V usage is TRBV30 and J usage is TRBJ1-6; D uncertain. The CDR3 runs to 15 residues. Germline assignment: CDR1 GTSNPN and CDR2 SVGIG (reference sequence). Trimming took off 2 bases at V and 0 bases at J, with 8 bases between the two ends. The DNA for the CDR3 is TGTGCCTGGAGTAGTGGCCCCTCCTATAATTCACCCCTCCACTTT. Its translation: CAWSSGPSYNSPLHF.

This clone was observed a few times. The V gene is TRBV27, the J gene TRBJ1-1; 8 bases fit TRBD1. Germline CDR1 and CDR2: MNHEY and SMNVEV (reference sequence). The CDR3 covers 14 residues. The V segment lost 3 bases and the J segment 8 bases; nucleotides outside the gene matches: 8. CDR3 protein: CASSLIGQGAEAFF. The CDR3 DNA is TGTGCCAGCAGTTTGATCGGGCAGGGGGCCGAAGCTTTCTTT.

This clone was recorded only once. An end of the junction differs from the germline gene, which may be a read error. The rearrangement links TRBV5-1 to TRBJ2-1; D ambiguous. The CDR3 runs to 18 residues. CDR1 and CDR2 (germline): SGHRS, YFSETQ. The CDR3 is CASSLELSRPRGDNEQFF. CDR3 in DNA: TGCGCCAGCAGTTTGGAGTTGTCTAGACCCCGAGGTGACAATGAGCAGTTCTTC.

This rearrangement joins TRBV14 to TRBJ2-7, with 8 positions matching TRBD2. V trimming: 1 base; J trimming: 6 bases; junction bases outside the gene matches: 11. The germline gives CDR1 SGHDN, CDR2 FVKESK. This CDR3 has 16 residues. In DNA, the CDR3 is TGTGCCAGCAGCCAAGGCGAGGGACTAGGTCGATTCGAGCAGTACTTC. This gives the protein CASSQGEGLGRFEQYF.